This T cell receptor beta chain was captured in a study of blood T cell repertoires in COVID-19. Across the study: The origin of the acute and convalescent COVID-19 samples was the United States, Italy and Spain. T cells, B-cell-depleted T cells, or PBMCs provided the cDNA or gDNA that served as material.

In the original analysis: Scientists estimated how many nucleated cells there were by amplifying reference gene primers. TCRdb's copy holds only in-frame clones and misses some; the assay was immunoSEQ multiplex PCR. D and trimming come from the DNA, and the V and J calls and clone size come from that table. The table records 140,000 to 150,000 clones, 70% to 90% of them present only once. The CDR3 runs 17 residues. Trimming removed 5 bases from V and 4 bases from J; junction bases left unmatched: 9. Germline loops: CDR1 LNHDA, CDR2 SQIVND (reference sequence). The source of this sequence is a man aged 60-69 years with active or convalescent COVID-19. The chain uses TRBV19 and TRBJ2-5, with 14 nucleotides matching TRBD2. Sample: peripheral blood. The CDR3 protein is CASSFPGLAGGSETQYF. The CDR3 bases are TGTGCCAGTAGTTTTCCTGGACTAGCGGGAGGCTCAGAGACCCAGTACTTC.